This T cell receptor (beta chain) originates from a study of blood T cell repertoires in COVID-19. The V end lost 6 bases, the J end lost 6 bases, and 19 bases lay between the germline ends. CDR1 is SGHRS, CDR2 YFSETQ, per germline. CDR3 length: 14 amino acids. Assay used: immunoSEQ multiplex PCR; TCRdb lists only in-frame clones, some missing. The sample shows about 87,000 clones, around 87% of them seen only once. The table lists this clone with a count of one. The J gene is TRBJ2-7, the V gene TRBV5-1; D might be TRBD1 (7 bases). The sequence was obtained from a man aged 40-50 years with acute or convalescent COVID-19. Specimen: peripheral blood. CDR3 DNA: TGCGCCAGCACCCTGACAGGGAGGACGGGCGAGCAGTACTTC. Amino acid sequence: CASTLTGRTGEQYF.